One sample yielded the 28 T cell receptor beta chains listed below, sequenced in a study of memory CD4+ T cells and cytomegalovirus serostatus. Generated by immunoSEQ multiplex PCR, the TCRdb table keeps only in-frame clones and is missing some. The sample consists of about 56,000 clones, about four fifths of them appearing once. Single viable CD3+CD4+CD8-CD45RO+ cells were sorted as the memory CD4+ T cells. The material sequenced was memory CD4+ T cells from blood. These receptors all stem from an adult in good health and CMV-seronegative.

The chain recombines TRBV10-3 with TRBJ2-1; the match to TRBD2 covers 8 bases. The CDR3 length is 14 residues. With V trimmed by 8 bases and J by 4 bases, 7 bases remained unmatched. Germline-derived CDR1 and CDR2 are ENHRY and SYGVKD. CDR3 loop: CAISAGGGYNEQFF. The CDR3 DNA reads TGTGCCATCTCGGCCGGGGGGGGATACAATGAGCAGTTCTTC.

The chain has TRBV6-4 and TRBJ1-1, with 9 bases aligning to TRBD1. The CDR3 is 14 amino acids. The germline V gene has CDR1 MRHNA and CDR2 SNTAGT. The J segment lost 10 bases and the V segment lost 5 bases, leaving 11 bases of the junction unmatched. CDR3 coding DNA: TGTGCCAGCAGTACGAATCCGGGACAGGGAGTAGCTTTCTTT. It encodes CASSTNPGQGVAFF.

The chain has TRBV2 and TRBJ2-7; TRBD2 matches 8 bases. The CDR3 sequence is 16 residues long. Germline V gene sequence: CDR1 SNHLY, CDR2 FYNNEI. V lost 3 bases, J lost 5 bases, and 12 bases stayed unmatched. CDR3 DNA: TGTGCCAGCAGTGATGGTGCGGGGGGAGAAATCGACGAGCAGTACTTC. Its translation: CASSDGAGGEIDEQYF.

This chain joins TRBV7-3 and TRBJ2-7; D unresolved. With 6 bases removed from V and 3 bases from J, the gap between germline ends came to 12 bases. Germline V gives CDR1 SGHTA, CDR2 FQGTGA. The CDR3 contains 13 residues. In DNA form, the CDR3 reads TGTGCCAGCAGTTTAGCACGATACTACGAGCAGTACTTC. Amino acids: CASSLARYYEQYF.

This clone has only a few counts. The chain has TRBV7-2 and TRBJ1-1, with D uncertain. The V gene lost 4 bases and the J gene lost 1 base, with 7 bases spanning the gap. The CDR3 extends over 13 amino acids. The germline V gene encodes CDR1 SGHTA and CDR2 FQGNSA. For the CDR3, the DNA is TGTGCCAGCAGCTCCTCAAAGAACACTGAAGCTTTCTTT. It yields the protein CASSSSKNTEAFF.

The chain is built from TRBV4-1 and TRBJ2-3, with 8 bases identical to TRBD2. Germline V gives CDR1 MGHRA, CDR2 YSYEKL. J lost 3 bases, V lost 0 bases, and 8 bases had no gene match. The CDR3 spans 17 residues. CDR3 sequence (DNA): TGCGCCAGCAGCCAAGATAGTACGGGGGGGTGGACAGATACGCAGTATTTT. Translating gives CASSQDSTGGWTDTQYF.

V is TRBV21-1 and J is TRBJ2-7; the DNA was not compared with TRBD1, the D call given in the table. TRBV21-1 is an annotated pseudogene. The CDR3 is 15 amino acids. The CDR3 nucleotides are TGTGCCAGCAGAAAAGGGACAGGGGTTACGGACGAGCAGTACTTC. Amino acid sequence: CASRKGTGVTDEQYF.

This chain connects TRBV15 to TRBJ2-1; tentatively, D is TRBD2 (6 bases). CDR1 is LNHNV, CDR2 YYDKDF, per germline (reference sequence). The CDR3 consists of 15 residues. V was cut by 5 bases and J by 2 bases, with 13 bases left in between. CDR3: CATSGGAGTYNEQFF. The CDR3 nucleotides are TGTGCCACCAGCGGAGGGGCAGGGACCTACAATGAGCAGTTCTTC.

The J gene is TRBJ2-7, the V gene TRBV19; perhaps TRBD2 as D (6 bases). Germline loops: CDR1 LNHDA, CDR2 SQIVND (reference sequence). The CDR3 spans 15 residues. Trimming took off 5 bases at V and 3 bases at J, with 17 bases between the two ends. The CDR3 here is CASSDRGRGYYEQYF. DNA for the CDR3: TGTGCCAGTAGTGATAGGGGACGGGGGTACTACGAGCAGTACTTC.

CDR3 nucleotide sequence: TGTGCCAGCAGTTACTCGTTTACGGCGGGGCAAGAGACCCAGTACTTC. It is translated as CASSYSFTAGQETQYF. The J gene is TRBJ2-5, the V gene TRBV6-5, with a possible D match to TRBD2 (6 bases). Germline-derived CDR1 and CDR2 are MNHEY and SVGAGI. Trimming removed 0 bases at V and 2 bases at J, with 13 bases between. This CDR3 region has 16 residues.

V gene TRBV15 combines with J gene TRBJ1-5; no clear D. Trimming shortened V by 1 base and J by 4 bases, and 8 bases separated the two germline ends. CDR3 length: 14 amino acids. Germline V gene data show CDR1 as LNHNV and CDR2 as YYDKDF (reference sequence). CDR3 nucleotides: TGTGCCACCAGCAGAGGGACGGTGAATCAGCCCCAGCATTTT. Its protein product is CATSRGTVNQPQHF.

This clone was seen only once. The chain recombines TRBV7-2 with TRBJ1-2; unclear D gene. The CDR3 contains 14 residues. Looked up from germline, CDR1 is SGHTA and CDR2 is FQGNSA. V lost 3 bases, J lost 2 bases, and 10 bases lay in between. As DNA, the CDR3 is TGTGCCAGCAGCTTCGGACGCCTGAACTATGGCTACACCTTC. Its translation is CASSFGRLNYGYTF. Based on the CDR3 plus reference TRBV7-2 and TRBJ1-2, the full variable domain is GAGVSQSPSNKVTEKGKDVELRCDPISGHTALYWYRQSLGQGLEFLIYFQGNSAPDKSGLPSDRFSAERTGGSVSTLTIQRTQQEDSAVYLCASSFGRLNYGYTFGSGTRLTVV.

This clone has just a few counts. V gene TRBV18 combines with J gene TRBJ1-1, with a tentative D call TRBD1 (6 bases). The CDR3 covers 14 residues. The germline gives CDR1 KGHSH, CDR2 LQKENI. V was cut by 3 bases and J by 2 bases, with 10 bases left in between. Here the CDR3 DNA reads TGTGCCAGCTCACCCGGACAGTTTAACACTGAAGCTTTCTTT. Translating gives CASSPGQFNTEAFF.

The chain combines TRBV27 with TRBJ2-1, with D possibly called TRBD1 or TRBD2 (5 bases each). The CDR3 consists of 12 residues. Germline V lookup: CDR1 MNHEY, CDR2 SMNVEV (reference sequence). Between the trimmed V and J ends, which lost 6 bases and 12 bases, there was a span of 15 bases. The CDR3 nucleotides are TGTGCCAGCAGGACGGCGCTTGGGGGGCAGTTCTTC. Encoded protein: CASRTALGGQFF.

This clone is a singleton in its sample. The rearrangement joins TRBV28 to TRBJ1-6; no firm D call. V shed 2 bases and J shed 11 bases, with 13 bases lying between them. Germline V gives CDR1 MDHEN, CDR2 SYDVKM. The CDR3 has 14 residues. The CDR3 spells CASSLVQDAAPLHF. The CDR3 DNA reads TGTGCCAGCAGTTTAGTCCAAGACGCGGCACCCCTCCACTTT.

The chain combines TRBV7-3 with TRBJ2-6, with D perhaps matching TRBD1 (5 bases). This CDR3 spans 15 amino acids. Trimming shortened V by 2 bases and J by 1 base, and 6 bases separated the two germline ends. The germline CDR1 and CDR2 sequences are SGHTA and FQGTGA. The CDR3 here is CASSLSGSGANVLTF. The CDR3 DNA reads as TGTGCCAGCAGCTTATCAGGGTCTGGGGCCAACGTCCTGACTTTC.

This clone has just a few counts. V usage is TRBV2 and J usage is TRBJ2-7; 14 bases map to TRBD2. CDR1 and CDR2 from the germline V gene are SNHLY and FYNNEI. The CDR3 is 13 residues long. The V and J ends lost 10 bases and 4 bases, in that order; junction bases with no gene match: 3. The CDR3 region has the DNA TGTGCCACCGGACTAGCGGGGGGATACGAGCAGTACTTC. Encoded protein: CATGLAGGYEQYF.

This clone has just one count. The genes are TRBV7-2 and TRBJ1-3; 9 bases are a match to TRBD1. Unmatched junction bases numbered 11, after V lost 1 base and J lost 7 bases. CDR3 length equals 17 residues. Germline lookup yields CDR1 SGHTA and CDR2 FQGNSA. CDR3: CASSLVPPGQGGNTIYF. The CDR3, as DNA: TGTGCCAGCAGCTTAGTCCCTCCGGGACAGGGTGGGAACACCATATATTTT.

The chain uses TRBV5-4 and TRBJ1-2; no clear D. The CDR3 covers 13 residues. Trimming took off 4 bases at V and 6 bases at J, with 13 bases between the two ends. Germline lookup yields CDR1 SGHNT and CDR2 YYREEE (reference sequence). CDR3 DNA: TGTGCCAGCAGCGCCGGAGCTCTTGATGGCTACACCTTC. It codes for CASSAGALDGYTF.

DNA for the CDR3: TGTGCCAGCAGCGCACTCGAAGGGAATTCACCCCTCCACTTT. Translated, it gives CASSALEGNSPLHF. The chain recombines TRBV9 with TRBJ1-6, with unresolved D. The CDR3 loop spans 14 amino acids. The germline gives CDR1 SGDLS, CDR2 YYNGEE. The V end was cut by 3 bases, the J end by 7 bases, with 11 bases between.

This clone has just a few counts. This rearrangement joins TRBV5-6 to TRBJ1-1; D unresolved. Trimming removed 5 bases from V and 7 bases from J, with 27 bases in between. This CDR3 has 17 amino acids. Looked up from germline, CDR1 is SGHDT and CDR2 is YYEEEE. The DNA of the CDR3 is TGTGCCAGCAGGCGACTCAGACCCACGAAAAGGGATGTTGAAGCTTTCTTT. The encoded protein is CASRRLRPTKRDVEAFF. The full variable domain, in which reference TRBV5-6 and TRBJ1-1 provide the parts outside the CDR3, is DAGVTQSPTHLIKTRGQQVTLRCSPKSGHDTVSWYQQALGQGPQFIFQYYEEEERQRGNFPDRFSGHQFPNYSSELNVNALLLGDSALYLCASRRLRPTKRDVEAFFGQGTRLTVV.

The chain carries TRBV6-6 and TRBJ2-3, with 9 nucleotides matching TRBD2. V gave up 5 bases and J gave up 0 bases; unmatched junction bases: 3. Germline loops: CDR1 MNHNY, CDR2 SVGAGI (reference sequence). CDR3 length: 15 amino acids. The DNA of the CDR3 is TGTGCCAGCAGTAGGGCGGGGGGGAGCACAGATACGCAGTATTTT. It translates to CASSRAGGSTDTQYF.

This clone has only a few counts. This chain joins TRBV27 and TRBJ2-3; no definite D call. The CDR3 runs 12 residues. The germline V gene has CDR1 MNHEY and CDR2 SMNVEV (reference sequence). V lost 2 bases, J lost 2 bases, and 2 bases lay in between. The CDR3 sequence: CASSLPTDTQYF. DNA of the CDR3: TGTGCCAGCAGTTTACCCACAGATACGCAGTATTTT.

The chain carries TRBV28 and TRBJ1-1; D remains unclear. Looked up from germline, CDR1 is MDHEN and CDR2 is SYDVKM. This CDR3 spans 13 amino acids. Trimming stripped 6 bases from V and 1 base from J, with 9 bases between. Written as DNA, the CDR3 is TGTGCCAGCAGCCCCGGTCGGAACACTGAAGCTTTCTTT. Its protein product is CASSPGRNTEAFF.

CDR3 sequence reads: CASSRSSYNSPLHF. The CDR3 DNA sequence: TGCGCCAGCAGTAGAAGCTCCTATAATTCACCCCTCCACTTT. This rearrangement joins TRBV4-3 to TRBJ1-6; D is ambiguous. CDR1 LGHNA and CDR2 YSLEER come from the germline V gene. This CDR3 comprises 14 residues. Trimming stripped 6 bases from V and 0 bases from J, with 6 bases between.

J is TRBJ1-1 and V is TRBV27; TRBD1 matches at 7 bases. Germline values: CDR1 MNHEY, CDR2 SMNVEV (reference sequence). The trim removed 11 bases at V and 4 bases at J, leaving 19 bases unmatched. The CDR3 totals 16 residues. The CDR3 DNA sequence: TGTGCCCGTCAACAGGGGCTTAAAGAAACGGGCACTGAAGCTTTCTTT. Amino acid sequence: CARQQGLKETGTEAFF.

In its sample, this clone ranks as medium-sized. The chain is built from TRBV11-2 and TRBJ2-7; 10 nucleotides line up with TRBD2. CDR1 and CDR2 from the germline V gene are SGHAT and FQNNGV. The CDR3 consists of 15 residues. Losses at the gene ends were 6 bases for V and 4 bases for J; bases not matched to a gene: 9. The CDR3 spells CASRPSSGGRYEQYF. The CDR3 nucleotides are TGTGCCAGCAGACCCTCTAGCGGGGGCCGGTACGAGCAGTACTTC. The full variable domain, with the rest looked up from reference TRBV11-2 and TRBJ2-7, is EAGVAQSPRYKIIEKRQSVAFWCNPISGHATLYWYQQILGQGPKLLIQFQNNGVVDDSQLPKDRFSAERLKGVDSTLKIQPAKLEDSAVYLCASRPSSGGRYEQYFGPGTRLTVT.

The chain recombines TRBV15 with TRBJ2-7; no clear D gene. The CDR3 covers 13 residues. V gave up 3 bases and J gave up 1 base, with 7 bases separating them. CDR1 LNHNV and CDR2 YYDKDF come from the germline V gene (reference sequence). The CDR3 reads CATSSRGSYEQYF. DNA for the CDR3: TGTGCCACCAGCAGCCGAGGATCCTACGAGCAGTACTTC.